What follows are 11 T cell receptor beta chains derived from one specimen sequenced in a study of blood T cell repertoires in COVID-19. TCRdb keeps only in-frame clones here, not all; method: immunoSEQ multiplex PCR. The sample lists more than 250,000 clones, roughly 80% occurring once. The specimen was PBMCs or T cells enriched from blood (not recorded which). The receptors shown here come from a man in his forties who had been exposed to COVID-19.

This chain links TRBV7-9 with TRBJ2-1; tentative D call: TRBD2 (5 bases). From germline, CDR1 is SEHNR and CDR2 FQNEAQ (reference sequence). With 2 bases removed from V and 5 bases from J, the gap between germline ends came to 10 bases. The CDR3 loop spans 14 amino acids. In DNA, the CDR3 is TGTGCCAGCAGCTTAAGTAGCGACCACAATGAGCAGTTCTTC. Translation: CASSLSSDHNEQFF.

V is TRBV30 and J is TRBJ1-5; D remains ambiguous. CDR1 and CDR2 from the germline V gene are GTSNPN and SVGIG (reference sequence). V was trimmed by 2 bases and J by 11 bases, leaving 13 bases between them. The length of the CDR3 is 12 residues. The CDR3 loop is CAWSSQGRSQHF. CDR3 sequence (DNA): TGTGCCTGGAGTTCCCAAGGGAGATCCCAGCATTTT.

The V gene is TRBV18, the J gene TRBJ1-5, with D perhaps TRBD1 (6 bases). Germline V gives CDR1 KGHSH, CDR2 LQKENI. The CDR3 has 16 amino acids. The V end was cut by 3 bases, the J end by 1 base, with 13 bases between. CDR3 region: CASSPSSGASNQPQHF. Here the CDR3 DNA reads TGTGCCAGCTCACCCTCATCAGGGGCGAGCAATCAGCCCCAGCATTTT.

The chain employs TRBV30 and TRBJ2-7; 9 bases agree with TRBD2. This CDR3 comprises 14 residues. CDR1 is GTSNPN and CDR2 is SVGIG in the germline V gene (reference sequence). V trimming: 4 bases; J trimming: 3 bases; junction bases outside the gene matches: 7. CDR3 sequence (DNA): TGTGCCTGGATGCGGGAGGGCATGGACTACGAGCAGTACTTC. This sequence encodes CAWMREGMDYEQYF.

V usage is TRBV30 and J usage is TRBJ2-5, with a tentative D call TRBD2 (5 bases). Germline lookup yields CDR1 GTSNPN and CDR2 SVGIG (reference sequence). V was shortened by 0 bases and J by 3 bases, with 20 bases between the two germline ends. The CDR3 extends over 17 amino acids. CDR3 bases: TGTGCCTGGAGTGTCGACCCCTATGGGCGGGCAAAAGAGACCCAGTACTTC. It is translated as CAWSVDPYGRAKETQYF.

V and J are TRBV11-3 and TRBJ2-7; D gene ambiguous. The CDR3 sequence is 15 residues long. Germline V gene sequence: CDR1 SGHNT, CDR2 YENEEA. V shed 0 bases and J shed 1 base, with 10 bases lying between them. The CDR3 reads CASSLDWRMSYEQYF. The DNA for the CDR3 is TGTGCCAGCAGCTTAGATTGGCGGATGTCCTACGAGCAGTACTTC.

The chain is built from TRBV4-2 and TRBJ2-5; no clear D gene. The CDR3 loop spans 13 amino acids. Germline V gives CDR1 LGHNA, CDR2 YNFKEQ. V lost 3 bases and J lost 5, with 10 bases in between. This CDR3 reads CASSHRHRETQYF. The CDR3 DNA is TGTGCCAGCAGCCACCGACACCGCGAGACCCAGTACTTC.

This chain uses TRBV19 with TRBJ2-2; no definite D call. The germline gives CDR1 LNHDA, CDR2 SQIVND (reference sequence). This CDR3 is built from 17 residues. V was clipped by 2 bases and J by 6 bases, with 19 bases between them. The DNA of the CDR3 is TGTGCCAGTAGTATAAGATCCGGGTCAGATATCGCCGGGGAGCTGTTTTTT. Amino acid sequence: CASSIRSGSDIAGELFF.

The chain employs TRBV7-2 and TRBJ2-3; 9 nucleotides match TRBD2. This CDR3 is 15 amino acids long. V was clipped by 1 base and J by 6 bases; unmatched bases: 5. Germline CDR1 and CDR2: SGHTA and FQGNSA. The CDR3 sequence is CASSLVAGGRDTQYF. CDR3 sequence (DNA): TGTGCCAGCAGCTTAGTTGCGGGGGGGAGGGATACGCAGTATTTT. The entire variable domain, with the rest obtained from reference TRBV7-2 and TRBJ2-3, is as follows: GAGVSQSPSNKVTEKGKDVELRCDPISGHTALYWYRQSLGQGLEFLIYFQGNSAPDKSGLPSDRFSAERTGGSVSTLTIQRTQQEDSAVYLCASSLVAGGRDTQYFGPGTRLTVL.

This chain joins TRBV19 and TRBJ1-2; TRBD1 matches at 9 bases. The germline CDR1 and CDR2 sequences are LNHDA and SQIVND (reference sequence). The CDR3 consists of 15 residues. The V gene end was trimmed by 6 bases and the J gene end by 4 bases; junction bases not matched to a gene: 9. The CDR3 DNA sequence: TGTGCCAGTAGCGACTCCCGGGACAGGGCCTATGGCTACACCTTC. Amino acids: CASSDSRDRAYGYTF.

V gene TRBV19 combines with J gene TRBJ1-1; 11 bases are shared with TRBD1. Unmatched junction bases numbered 4, after V lost 3 bases and J lost 4 bases. Germline assignment: CDR1 LNHDA and CDR2 SQIVND (reference sequence). The CDR3 sequence is 15 residues long. CDR3 in amino acids: CASSIGTGGVTEAFF. Here the CDR3 DNA reads TGTGCCAGTAGTATTGGGACAGGGGGGGTCACTGAAGCTTTCTTT.